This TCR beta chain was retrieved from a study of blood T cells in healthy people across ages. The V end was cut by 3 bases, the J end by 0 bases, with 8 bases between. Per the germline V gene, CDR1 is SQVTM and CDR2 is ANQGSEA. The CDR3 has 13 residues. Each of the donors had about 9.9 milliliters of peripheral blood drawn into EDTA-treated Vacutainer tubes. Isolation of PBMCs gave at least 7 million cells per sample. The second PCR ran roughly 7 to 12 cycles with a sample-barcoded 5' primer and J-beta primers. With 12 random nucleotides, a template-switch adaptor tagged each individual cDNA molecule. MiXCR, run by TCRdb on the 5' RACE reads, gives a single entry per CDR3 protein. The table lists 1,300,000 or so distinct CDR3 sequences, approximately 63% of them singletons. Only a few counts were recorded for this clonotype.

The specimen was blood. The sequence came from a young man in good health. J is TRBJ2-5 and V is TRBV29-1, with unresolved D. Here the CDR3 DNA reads TGCAGCGTTGAGAACTCGTACCAAGAGACCCAGTACTTC. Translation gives CSVENSYQETQYF.